Listed here are 20 T cell receptor beta chains from one sample, sequenced in a study of T cell responses to AZD1222 COVID-19 vaccine (dated by TCRdb to about 2021). What this sample's time point label stands for: about 28 days (+/-7) after the second vaccine dose. Preparation of the library involved the immunoSEQ multiplex PCR assay. TCRdb limited this immuneACCESS table to in-frame rearrangements with V and J called. A share of clones is missing; checked studies link under half to unresolved V genes, and the rest is unexplained. The sample table records 150,000 to 200,000 clones; roughly 88% of these occur just once. The ten most abundant clones make up less than 6.5% of the sample. Material: peripheral blood, obtained 28 days after the second AZD1222 dose. These receptors were obtained from an adult who received the AZD1222 COVID-19 vaccine.

The chain couples TRBV28 to TRBJ1-4; D unclear. The CDR3 sequence is 15 residues long. CDR1 is MDHEN, CDR2 SYDVKM, per germline. With 6 bases removed from V and 3 bases from J, the gap between germline ends came to 14 bases. CDR3 in amino acids: CASSPPRMANEKLFF. For the CDR3, the DNA is TGTGCCAGCAGCCCCCCTAGGATGGCTAATGAAAAACTGTTTTTT.

The chain combines TRBV6-5 with TRBJ2-2; D remains ambiguous. Trimming removed 6 bases at V and 5 bases at J, with 4 bases between. The germline V gene has CDR1 MNHEY and CDR2 SVGAGI. This CDR3 is built from 11 residues. For the CDR3, the DNA is TGTGCCAGCAGGACGACCGGGGAGCTGTTTTTT. It specifies CASRTTGELFF.

This chain connects TRBV5-1 to TRBJ2-5, with no clear D. Trimming removed 2 bases at V and 0 bases at J, with 5 bases between. The germline V gene encodes CDR1 SGHRS and CDR2 YFSETQ. The CDR3 runs 13 residues. In DNA form, the CDR3 reads TGCGCCAGCAGCTTAGAGTACCAAGAGACCCAGTACTTC. It translates to CASSLEYQETQYF.

This clone was detected ten times or more. Other DNA sequences within the sample encode an identical CDR3. The chain employs TRBV4-1 and TRBJ2-5; D is uncertain. V was pared by 0 bases and J by 1 base, with 9 bases between. Per germline, CDR1 MGHRA and CDR2 YSYEKL. The CDR3 contains 15 residues. CDR3 region: CASSQDLTVQETQYF. The DNA for the CDR3 is TGCGCCAGCAGCCAAGATCTAACAGTCCAAGAGACCCAGTACTTC.

The chain has TRBV3-1 (or the pseudogene TRBV3-2) and TRBJ1-6; D gene uncertain. V was cut by 0 bases and J by 10 bases, with 7 bases left in between. The CDR3 is 13 amino acids. Germline CDR1 reads LGHDT; CDR2 reads YNNKEL (reference sequence). For the CDR3, the DNA is TGTGCCAGCAGCCAAGATCTAGGCTCACCCCTCCACTTT. As protein: CASSQDLGSPLHF.

V gene TRBV24-1 combines with J gene TRBJ2-5; the match to TRBD1 covers 9 bases. CDR3 length: 14 residues. Trimming took 1 base from V and 9 from J; bases not matched to a gene: 5. CDR1 KGHDR and CDR2 SFDVKD come from the germline V gene. The CDR3 loop reads CATSDFGQGKPQYF. In DNA, the CDR3 is TGTGCCACCAGTGATTTCGGACAGGGGAAGCCCCAGTACTTC.

V is TRBV3-1 (or the pseudogene TRBV3-2) and J is TRBJ2-5, with 8 nucleotides matching TRBD1. The CDR3 has 14 residues. J lost 1 base, V lost 5 bases, and 3 bases had no gene match. CDR1 and CDR2 (germline): LGHDT, YNNKEL (reference sequence). CDR3 loop: CASSIGTGQETQYF. DNA for the CDR3: TGTGCCAGCAGCATCGGGACAGGCCAAGAGACCCAGTACTTC.

This CDR3 is CASRSQGGGPQHF. Written as DNA, the CDR3 is TGTGCCAGCAGATCACAGGGAGGAGGGCCCCAGCATTTT. This chain joins TRBV6-5 and TRBJ1-5, with D perhaps matching TRBD1 (6 bases). The V end was cut by 6 bases, the J end by 9 bases, with 15 bases between. The CDR3 spans 13 residues. Germline loops: CDR1 MNHEY, CDR2 SVGAGI.

CDR3 nucleotides: TGTGCCAGCAGCTTAGAATACTCGGGAGGGCCTACAGATACGCAGTATTTT. This translates into CASSLEYSGGPTDTQYF. V gene TRBV7-8 combines with J gene TRBJ2-3; 8 positions agree with TRBD2. The J segment lost 3 bases and the V segment lost 1 base, leaving 9 bases of the junction unmatched. Looked up from germline, CDR1 is SGHVS and CDR2 is FQNEAQ. This CDR3 comprises 17 residues.

This rearrangement joins TRBV10-1 to TRBJ1-3, with TRBD1 matching 9 bases. The CDR3 spans 13 residues. The V gene's germline CDR1 is WNHNN and CDR2 SYGVQD (reference sequence). The V gene end was trimmed by 10 bases and the J gene end by 4 bases; junction bases not matched to a gene: 5. CDR3 in amino acids: CANNRGPGNTIYF. In DNA, the CDR3 is TGCGCCAATAACAGGGGGCCAGGAAACACCATATATTTT.

The chain has TRBV10-3 and TRBJ1-3; 7 bases match TRBD1. Looked up from germline, CDR1 is ENHRY and CDR2 is SYGVKD. This CDR3 spans 13 amino acids. With 7 bases clipped from V and 7 bases from J, the junction kept 7 bases outside the gene matches. CDR3: CAITPQGRNTIYF. CDR3 nucleotides: TGTGCCATCACCCCACAGGGGAGGAACACCATATATTTT.

The chain employs TRBV2 and TRBJ2-5; 11 bases map to TRBD2. Germline CDR1 and CDR2: SNHLY and FYNNEI. The V segment lost 6 bases and the J segment 4 bases; nucleotides outside the gene matches: 7. The CDR3 sequence is 15 residues long. CDR3 nucleotides: TGTGCCAGCAGAAGGACCGGGACTAGCGGAGAGACCCAGTACTTC. Amino acids: CASRRTGTSGETQYF.

The chain has TRBV14 and TRBJ2-7, with no clear D. CDR1 and CDR2 (germline): SGHDN, FVKESK. V lost 2 bases, J lost 3 bases, and 11 bases lay in between. CDR3 length: 14 amino acids. The CDR3 nucleotides read TGTGCCAGCAGCCAACTGTACCAGAACTACGAGCAGTACTTC. Protein sequence: CASSQLYQNYEQYF.

The chain joins TRBV30 to TRBJ1-1, with a tentative D call TRBD1 (5 bases). V shed 1 base and J shed 12 bases, with 15 bases lying between them. CDR1 GTSNPN and CDR2 SVGIG come from the germline V gene (reference sequence). CDR3 length equals 12 residues. The CDR3 coding sequence is TGTGCCTGGAGTGGGGCAGGGCCGTCAACTTTCTTT. It yields the protein CAWSGAGPSTFF.

The V gene is TRBV7-2, the J gene TRBJ1-1; D unresolved. Germline V gene sequence: CDR1 SGHTA, CDR2 FQGNSA. The CDR3 spans 14 residues. The V end was cut by 1 base, the J end by 1 base, with 7 bases between. DNA of the CDR3: TGTGCCAGCAGCTTAGGGACGGAGAACACTGAAGCTTTCTTT. It encodes CASSLGTENTEAFF. The full variable domain, with the rest looked up from reference TRBV7-2 and TRBJ1-1, is GAGVSQSPSNKVTEKGKDVELRCDPISGHTALYWYRQSLGQGLEFLIYFQGNSAPDKSGLPSDRFSAERTGGSVSTLTIQRTQQEDSAVYLCASSLGTENTEAFFGQGTRLTVV.

The chain combines TRBV28 with TRBJ1-5, with D unclear. Per the germline V gene, CDR1 is MDHEN and CDR2 is SYDVKM. This CDR3 is 14 amino acids long. The V end lost 5 bases, the J end lost 5 bases, and 13 bases lay between the germline ends. CDR3 DNA sequence: TGTGCCAGCAGTCTACCCGGACGGGATCAGCCCCAGCATTTT. This codes for CASSLPGRDQPQHF.

The chain employs TRBV7-6 and TRBJ1-5, with D possibly TRBD1 on 5 matching bases. CDR1 SGHVS and CDR2 FNYEAQ come from the germline V gene. The CDR3 has 16 amino acids. The ends were cut back, 2 bases at V and 4 bases at J, with 15 bases in the middle. CDR3 sequence: CASSLFVGRRNQPQHF. The CDR3 bases are TGTGCCAGCAGCTTATTTGTGGGGCGACGGAATCAGCCCCAGCATTTT.

The chain joins TRBV7-8 to TRBJ1-2; weak D call: TRBD1 (5 bases). The CDR3 has 15 amino acids. The ends were cut back, 0 bases at V and 3 bases at J, with 11 bases in the middle. Germline CDR1 SGHVS, CDR2 FQNEAQ. The CDR3 sequence: CASSLAQGGDYGYTF. The CDR3, as DNA: TGTGCCAGCAGCTTAGCGCAGGGAGGAGACTATGGCTACACCTTC.

The rearrangement links TRBV7-9 to TRBJ2-7, with 7 bases aligning to TRBD1. Losses at the gene ends were 0 bases for V and 7 bases for J; bases not matched to a gene: 12. Per germline, CDR1 SEHNR and CDR2 FQNEAQ (reference sequence). This CDR3 has 16 residues. CDR3 loop: CASSLAVPGGSGEQYF. The CDR3 region has the DNA TGTGCCAGCAGCTTAGCGGTGCCAGGGGGATCGGGTGAGCAGTACTTC.

The CDR3, as DNA: TGTGCCAGCAGTACGTGGGGGAATCAGCCCCAGCATTTT. Protein product: CASSTWGNQPQHF. The rearrangement joins TRBV6-5 to TRBJ1-5; D perhaps matches TRBD1 (5 bases). The germline gives CDR1 MNHEY, CDR2 SVGAGI. V was clipped by 5 bases and J by 4 bases, with 9 bases between them. The CDR3 sequence is 13 residues long.